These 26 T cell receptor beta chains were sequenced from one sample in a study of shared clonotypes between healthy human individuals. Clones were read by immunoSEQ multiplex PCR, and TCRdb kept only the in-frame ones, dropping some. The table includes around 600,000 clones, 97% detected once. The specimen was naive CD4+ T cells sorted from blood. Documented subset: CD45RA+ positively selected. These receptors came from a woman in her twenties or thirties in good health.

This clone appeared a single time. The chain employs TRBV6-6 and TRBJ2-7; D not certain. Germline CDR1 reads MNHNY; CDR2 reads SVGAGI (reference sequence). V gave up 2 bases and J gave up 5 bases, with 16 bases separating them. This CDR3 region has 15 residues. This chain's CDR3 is CASSYTGPLANEQYF. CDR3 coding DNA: TGTGCCAGCAGTTACACCGGGCCGCTGGCAAACGAGCAGTACTTC.

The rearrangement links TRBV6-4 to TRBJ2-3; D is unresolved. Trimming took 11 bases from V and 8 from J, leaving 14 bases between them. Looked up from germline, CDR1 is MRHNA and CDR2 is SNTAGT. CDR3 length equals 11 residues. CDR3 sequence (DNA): TGTGCCCAGCCCCTCAAAACTACGCAGTATTTT. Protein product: CAQPLKTTQYF.

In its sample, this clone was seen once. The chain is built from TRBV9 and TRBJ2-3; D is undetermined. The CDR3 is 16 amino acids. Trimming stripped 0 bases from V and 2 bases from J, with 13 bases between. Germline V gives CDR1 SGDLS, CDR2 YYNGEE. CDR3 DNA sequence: TGTGCCAGCAGCGTAGAAGGAAACTATTTCACAGATACGCAGTATTTT. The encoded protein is CASSVEGNYFTDTQYF.

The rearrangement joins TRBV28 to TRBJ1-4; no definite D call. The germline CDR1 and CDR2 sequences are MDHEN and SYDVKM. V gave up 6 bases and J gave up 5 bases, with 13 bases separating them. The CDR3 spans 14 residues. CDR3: CASRPKSKNEKLFF. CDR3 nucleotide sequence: TGTGCCAGCAGGCCAAAAAGTAAAAATGAAAAACTGTTTTTT. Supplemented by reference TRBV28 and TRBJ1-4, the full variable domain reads DVKVTQSSRYLVKRTGEKVFLECVQDMDHENMFWYRQDPGLGLRLIYFSYDVKMKEKGDIPEGYSVSREKKERFSLILESASTNQTSMYLCASRPKSKNEKLFFGSGTQLSVL.

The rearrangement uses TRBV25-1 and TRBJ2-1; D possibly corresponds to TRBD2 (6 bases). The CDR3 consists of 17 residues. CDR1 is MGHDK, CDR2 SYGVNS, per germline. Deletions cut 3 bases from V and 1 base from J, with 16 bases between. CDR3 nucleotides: TGTGCCAGCAGTGAGCTCGGTGGGGCGGGGTCCTACAATGAGCAGTTCTTC. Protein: CASSELGGAGSYNEQFF. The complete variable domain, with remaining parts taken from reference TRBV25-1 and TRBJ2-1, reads EADIYQTPRYLVIGTGKKITLECSQTMGHDKMYWYQQDPGMELHLIHYSYGVNSTEKGDLSSESTVSRIRTEHFPLTLESARPSHTSQYLCASSELGGAGSYNEQFFGPGTRLTVL.

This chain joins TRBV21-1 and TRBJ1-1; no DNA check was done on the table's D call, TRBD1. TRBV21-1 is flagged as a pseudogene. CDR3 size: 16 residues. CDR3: CASSTSVSGTDTEAFF. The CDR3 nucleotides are TGTGCCAGCAGCACCTCCGTATCGGGGACAGACACTGAAGCTTTCTTT.

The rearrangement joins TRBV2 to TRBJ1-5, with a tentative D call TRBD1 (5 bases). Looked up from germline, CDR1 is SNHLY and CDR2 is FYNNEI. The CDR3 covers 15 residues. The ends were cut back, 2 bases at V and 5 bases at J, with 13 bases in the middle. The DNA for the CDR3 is TGTGCCAGCAGTGAAATGGAGGGGCGGCATCAGCCCCAGCATTTT. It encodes CASSEMEGRHQPQHF.

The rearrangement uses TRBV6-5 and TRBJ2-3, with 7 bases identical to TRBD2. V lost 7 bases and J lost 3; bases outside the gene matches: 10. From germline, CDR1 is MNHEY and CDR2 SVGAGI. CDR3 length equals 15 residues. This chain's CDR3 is CASMRGIQQTDTQYF. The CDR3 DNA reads TGTGCCAGCATGCGGGGGATACAGCAAACAGATACGCAGTATTTT.

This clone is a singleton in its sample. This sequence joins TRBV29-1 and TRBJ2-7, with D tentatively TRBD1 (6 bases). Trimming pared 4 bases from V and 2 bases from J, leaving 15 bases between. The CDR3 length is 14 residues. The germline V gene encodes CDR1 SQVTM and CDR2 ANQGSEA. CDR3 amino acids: CSVVLDPGAYEQYF. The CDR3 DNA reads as TGCAGCGTTGTATTGGACCCAGGGGCCTACGAGCAGTACTTC.

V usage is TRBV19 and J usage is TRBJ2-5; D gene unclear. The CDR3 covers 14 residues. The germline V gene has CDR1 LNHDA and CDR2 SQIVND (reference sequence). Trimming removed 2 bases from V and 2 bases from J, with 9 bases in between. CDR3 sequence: CASSISQRQETQYF. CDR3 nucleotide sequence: TGTGCCAGTAGTATAAGTCAGAGGCAAGAGACCCAGTACTTC.

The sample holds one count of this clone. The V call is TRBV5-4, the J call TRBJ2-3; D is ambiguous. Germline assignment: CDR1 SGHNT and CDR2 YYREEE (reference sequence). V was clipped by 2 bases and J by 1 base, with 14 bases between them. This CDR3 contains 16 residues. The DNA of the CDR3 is TGTGCCAGCAGCTTAATCCTCCGTGGCCGCACAGATACGCAGTATTTT. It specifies CASSLILRGRTDTQYF.

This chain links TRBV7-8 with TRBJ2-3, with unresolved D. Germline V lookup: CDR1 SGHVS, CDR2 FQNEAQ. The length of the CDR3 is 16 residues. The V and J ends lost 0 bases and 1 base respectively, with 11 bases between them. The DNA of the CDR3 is TGTGCCAGCAGCTTAGCCCGTACAGCCCGCACAGATACGCAGTATTTT. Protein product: CASSLARTARTDTQYF.

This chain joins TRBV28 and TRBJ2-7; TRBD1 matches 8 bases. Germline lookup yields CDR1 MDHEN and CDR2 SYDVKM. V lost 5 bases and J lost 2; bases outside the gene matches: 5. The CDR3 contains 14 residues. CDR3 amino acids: CASSIQGDPYEQYF. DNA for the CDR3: TGTGCCAGCAGTATACAGGGGGACCCCTACGAGCAGTACTTC.

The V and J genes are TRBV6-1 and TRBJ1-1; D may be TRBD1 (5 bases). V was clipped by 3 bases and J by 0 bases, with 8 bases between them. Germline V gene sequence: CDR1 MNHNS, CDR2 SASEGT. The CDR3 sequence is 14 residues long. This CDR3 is CASSDWGMNTEAFF. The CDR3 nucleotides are TGTGCCAGCAGTGATTGGGGCATGAACACTGAAGCTTTCTTT.

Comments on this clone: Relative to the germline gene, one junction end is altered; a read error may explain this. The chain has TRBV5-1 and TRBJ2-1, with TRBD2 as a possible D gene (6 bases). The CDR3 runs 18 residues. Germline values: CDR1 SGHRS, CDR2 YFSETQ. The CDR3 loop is CASSLFPPTRGSDNEQFF. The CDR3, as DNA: TGCGCCAGCAGCTTATTTCCTCCGACTAGAGGCTCCGACAATGAGCAGTTCTTC.

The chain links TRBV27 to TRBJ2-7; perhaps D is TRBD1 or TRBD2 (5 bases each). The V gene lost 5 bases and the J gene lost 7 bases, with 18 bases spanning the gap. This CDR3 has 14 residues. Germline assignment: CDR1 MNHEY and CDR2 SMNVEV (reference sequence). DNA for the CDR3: TGTGCCAGCAGTAACTGGGACCCTCGAAGGGAGCAGTACTTC. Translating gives CASSNWDPRREQYF.

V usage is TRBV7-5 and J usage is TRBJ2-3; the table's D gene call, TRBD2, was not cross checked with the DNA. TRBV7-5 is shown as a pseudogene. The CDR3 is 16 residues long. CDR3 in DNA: TGTGTCAGAAGCACGACTAGCGGGAGGGCCGGGGATACGCAGTATTTT. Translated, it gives CVRSTTSGRAGDTQYF.

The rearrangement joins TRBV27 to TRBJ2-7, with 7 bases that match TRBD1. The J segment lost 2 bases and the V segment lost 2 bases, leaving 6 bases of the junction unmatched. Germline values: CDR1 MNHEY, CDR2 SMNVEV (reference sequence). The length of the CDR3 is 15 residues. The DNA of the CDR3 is TGTGCCAGCAGTTTACTAGGACAGGAGACCTACGAGCAGTACTTC. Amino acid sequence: CASSLLGQETYEQYF.

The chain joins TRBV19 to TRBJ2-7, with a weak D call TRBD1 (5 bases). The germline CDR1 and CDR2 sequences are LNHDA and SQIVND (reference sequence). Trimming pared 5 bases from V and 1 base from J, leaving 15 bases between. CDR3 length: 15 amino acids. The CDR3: CASSGSYRLSYEQYF. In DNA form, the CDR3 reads TGTGCCAGTAGTGGCTCCTACAGGTTGTCCTACGAGCAGTACTTC.

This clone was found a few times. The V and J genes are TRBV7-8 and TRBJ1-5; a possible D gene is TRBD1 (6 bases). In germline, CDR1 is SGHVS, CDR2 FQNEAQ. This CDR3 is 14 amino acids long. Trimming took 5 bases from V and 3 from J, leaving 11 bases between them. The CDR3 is CASSPDRINQPQHF. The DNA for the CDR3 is TGTGCCAGCAGCCCGGACAGAATCAATCAGCCCCAGCATTTT.

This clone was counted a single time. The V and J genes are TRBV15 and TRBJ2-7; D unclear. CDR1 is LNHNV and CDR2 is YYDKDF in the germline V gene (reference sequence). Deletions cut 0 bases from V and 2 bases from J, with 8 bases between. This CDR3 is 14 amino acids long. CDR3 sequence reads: CATSRDLSTYEQYF. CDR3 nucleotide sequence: TGTGCCACCAGCAGAGATTTAAGTACCTACGAGCAGTACTTC.

The CDR3 DNA is TGTGCCAGCAGCCAAAGACAGGGGGGTACTGAAGCTTTCTTT. This translates into CASSQRQGGTEAFF. The chain uses TRBV11-1 and TRBJ1-1, with 9 bases identical to TRBD1. The CDR3 totals 14 residues. Germline V gives CDR1 SGHAT, CDR2 FQDESV (reference sequence). V shed 5 bases, J shed 5 bases, and the junction held 6 bases outside the gene matches.

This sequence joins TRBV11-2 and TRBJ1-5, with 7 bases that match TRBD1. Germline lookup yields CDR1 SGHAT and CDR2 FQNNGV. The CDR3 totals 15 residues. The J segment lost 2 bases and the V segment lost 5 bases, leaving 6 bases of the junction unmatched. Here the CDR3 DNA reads TGTGCCAGCAGCCCCCAGGGGGAAGGCAATCAGCCCCAGCATTTT. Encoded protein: CASSPQGEGNQPQHF.

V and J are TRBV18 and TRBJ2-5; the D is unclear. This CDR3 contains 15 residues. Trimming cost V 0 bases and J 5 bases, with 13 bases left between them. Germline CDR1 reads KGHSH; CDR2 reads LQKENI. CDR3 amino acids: CASSPPSGQQETQYF. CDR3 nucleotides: TGTGCCAGCTCACCACCGAGTGGCCAGCAGGAGACCCAGTACTTC.

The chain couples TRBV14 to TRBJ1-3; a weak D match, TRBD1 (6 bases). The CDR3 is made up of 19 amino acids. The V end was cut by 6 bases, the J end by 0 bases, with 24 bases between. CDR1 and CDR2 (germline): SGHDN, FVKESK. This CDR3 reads CASSLFFHGQLASGNTIYF. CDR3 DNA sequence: TGTGCCAGCAGTCTTTTTTTTCATGGACAGCTAGCCTCTGGAAACACCATATATTTT.

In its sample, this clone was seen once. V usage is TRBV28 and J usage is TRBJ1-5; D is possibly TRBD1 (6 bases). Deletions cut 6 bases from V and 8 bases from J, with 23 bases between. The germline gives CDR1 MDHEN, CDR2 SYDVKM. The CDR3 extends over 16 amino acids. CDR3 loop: CASSLPGHEIPKPQHF. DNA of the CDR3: TGTGCCAGCAGCCTTCCGGGACACGAAATACCCAAGCCCCAGCATTTT.